The 10 T cell receptor beta chains below come from one sample, sequenced in a study of long-term antiretroviral therapy in people with HIV. Researchers ran immunoSEQ v3.0 at survey level. Assay used: immunoSEQ multiplex PCR; TCRdb lists only in-frame clones, some missing. The sample shows 20,000 or so clones, approximately 82% of them seen only once. Source: unsorted PBMCs, taken 0.2 years after starting antiretroviral therapy. Source of these receptors: a woman aged 25 to 39 with HIV.

The chain joins TRBV7-9 to TRBJ2-7; D is perhaps TRBD2 (5 bases). Germline V gives CDR1 SEHNR, CDR2 FQNEAQ (reference sequence). Trimming removed 1 base from V and 0 bases from J, with 10 bases in between. The CDR3 is made up of 15 amino acids. The CDR3, as DNA: TGTGCCAGCAGCTTAGAATTAGGGAGCTCCTACGAGCAGTACGTC. Translation gives CASSLELGSSYEQYV.

The chain recombines TRBV5-1 with TRBJ2-5; maybe TRBD2 (5 bases). This CDR3 is 15 amino acids long. Between the trimmed V and J ends, which lost 2 bases and 2 bases, there was a span of 13 bases. The germline gives CDR1 SGHRS, CDR2 YFSETQ. Here the CDR3 reads CASSLNGERQETQYF. CDR3 nucleotide sequence: TGCGCCAGCAGCTTAAACGGGGAAAGGCAAGAGACCCAGTACTTC.

This chain connects TRBV10-3 to TRBJ2-2; 9 bases match TRBD1. CDR1 is ENHRY and CDR2 is SYGVKD in the germline V gene. V was pared by 6 bases and J by 1 base, with 3 bases of the junction left unmatched. The CDR3 sequence is 15 residues long. For the CDR3, the DNA is TGTGCCATCAGCGGGACAGGGCAGAACACCGGGGAGCTGTTTTTT. It codes for CAISGTGQNTGELFF.

This clone was counted a few times. The V and J genes are TRBV7-6 and TRBJ1-2; no clear D gene. The CDR3 totals 13 residues. Trimming removed 1 base at V and 2 bases at J, with 5 bases between. The germline gives CDR1 SGHVS, CDR2 FNYEAQ. As DNA, the CDR3 is TGTGCCAGCAGCTTAGAAGAGAACTATGGCTACACCTTC. It yields the protein CASSLEENYGYTF.

The sample holds one count of this clone. This chain links TRBV4-2 with TRBJ1-4, with D hard to call. Trimming removed 4 bases from V and 0 bases from J, with 9 bases in between. Germline CDR1 and CDR2: LGHNA and YNFKEQ. The CDR3 is made up of 15 amino acids. The CDR3 spells CASSLYGPTNEKLFF. As DNA, the CDR3 is TGTGCCAGCAGCCTCTATGGTCCAACTAATGAAAAACTGTTTTTT.

This clone showed up just a few times. The V gene is TRBV27, the J gene TRBJ2-7; D uncertain. The ends were cut back, 5 bases at V and 6 bases at J, with 20 bases in the middle. The germline CDR1 and CDR2 sequences are MNHEY and SMNVEV (reference sequence). The CDR3 runs to 15 residues. The CDR3 here is CASSLGSAASSEQYF. Here the CDR3 DNA reads TGTGCCAGCAGTCTGGGGTCGGCAGCCTCGAGCGAGCAGTACTTC.

This rearrangement joins TRBV4-2 to TRBJ2-2; either TRBD1 or TRBD2 may fit D (5 bases each). V dropped 4 bases and J dropped 0 bases, with 9 bases sitting between them. Looked up from germline, CDR1 is LGHNA and CDR2 is YNFKEQ. The CDR3 is made up of 15 amino acids. The CDR3 loop reads CASSPGTANTGELFF. The CDR3 region has the DNA TGTGCCAGCAGCCCCGGGACGGCGAACACCGGGGAGCTGTTTTTT.

This clone has a handful of counts. The rearrangement uses TRBV9 and TRBJ2-7, with TRBD1 identical over 10 bases. Germline CDR1 SGDLS, CDR2 YYNGEE. CDR3 length equals 15 residues. V shed 4 bases and J 2 bases; nucleotides not matched to a gene: 6. The CDR3 is CASSRGGQGTYEQYF. The CDR3 nucleotides read TGTGCCAGCAGCAGGGGGGGACAGGGGACCTACGAGCAGTACTTC.

This clone has only one observation. This chain joins TRBV11-2 and TRBJ1-2; maybe TRBD1 (5 bases). Trimming stripped 2 bases from V and 3 bases from J, with 13 bases between. CDR3 length equals 15 residues. Germline V gives CDR1 SGHAT, CDR2 FQNNGV. CDR3 protein: CASSLSVGDDYGYTF. CDR3 in DNA: TGTGCCAGCAGCTTATCGGTAGGGGATGACTATGGCTACACCTTC.

The chain recombines TRBV7-2 with TRBJ2-3, with 9 bases lining up with TRBD2. The V segment lost 1 base and the J segment 0 bases; nucleotides outside the gene matches: 2. Germline CDR1 is SGHTA and CDR2 is FQGNSA. The CDR3 extends over 16 amino acids. CDR3 DNA: TGTGCCAGCAGCTTAGGGCTAGCGGGAAGCACAGATACGCAGTATTTT. It codes for CASSLGLAGSTDTQYF. Drawing the rest from reference TRBV7-2 and TRBJ2-3, the complete variable domain is GAGVSQSPSNKVTEKGKDVELRCDPISGHTALYWYRQSLGQGLEFLIYFQGNSAPDKSGLPSDRFSAERTGGSVSTLTIQRTQQEDSAVYLCASSLGLAGSTDTQYFGPGTRLTVL.